The 8 T cell receptor beta chains below were found in one sample sequenced in a study of blood T cell repertoires in COVID-19. Here immunoSEQ multiplex PCR was the method, and the copy in TCRdb shows in-frame clones only, minus some. This table has around 130,000 clones, more than 80% appearing once. The sequencing input was peripheral blood. These receptors were obtained from a woman older than 75 with acute or convalescent COVID-19.

This chain uses TRBV10-3 with TRBJ1-3, with TRBD1 as a possible D gene (6 bases). The ends were cut back, 10 bases at V and 0 bases at J, with 13 bases in the middle. This CDR3 spans 14 amino acids. CDR1 is ENHRY and CDR2 is SYGVKD in the germline V gene. The DNA of the CDR3 is TGTGCCACCAGAGGACAGCTCTCTGGAAACACCATATATTTT. Translation: CATRGQLSGNTIYF.

This clone was counted only a few times. A read error may account for a junction end that differs from germline. The chain is built from TRBV6-5 and TRBJ2-7; possibly TRBD1 for D (6 bases). Germline-derived CDR1 and CDR2 are MNHEY and SVGAGI. The CDR3 extends over 14 amino acids. The CDR3 nucleotides are TGTGCCAGCAGATACTCGGGCAGGGGCTACGAGCAGTACTTC. Amino acid sequence: CASRYSGRGYEQYF.

This clone appeared once. This rearrangement joins TRBV5-1 to TRBJ1-3; 7 bases fit TRBD1. Germline trimming cut 1 base from V and 0 bases from J; bases unmatched to any gene: 4. The germline gives CDR1 SGHRS, CDR2 YFSETQ. The CDR3 loop spans 16 amino acids. The CDR3 DNA reads as TGCGCCAGCAGCTTGACAGGGGTTTCCTCTGGAAACACCATATATTTT. Protein product: CASSLTGVSSGNTIYF.

The table lists this clone with a few counts. The V call is TRBV19, the J call TRBJ1-2; 8 nucleotides match TRBD1. This CDR3 contains 16 residues. With V trimmed by 7 bases and J by 4 bases, 14 bases remained unmatched. The V gene's germline CDR1 is LNHDA and CDR2 SQIVND (reference sequence). In nucleotides, the CDR3 is TGTGCCAGTACCTTAGCCCCTAACAGGGGGTCCTATGGCTACACCTTC. This encodes CASTLAPNRGSYGYTF. Drawing the rest from reference TRBV19 and TRBJ1-2, the complete variable domain is DGGITQSPKYLFRKEGQNVTLSCEQNLNHDAMYWYRQDPGQGLRLIYYSQIVNDFQKGDIAEGYSVSREKKESFPLTVTSAQKNPTAFYLCASTLAPNRGSYGYTFGSGTRLTVV.

The chain uses TRBV5-1 and TRBJ2-5; D may be TRBD2 (6 bases). Trimming shortened V by 4 bases and J by 4 bases, and 14 bases separated the two germline ends. Germline CDR1 is SGHRS and CDR2 is YFSETQ. CDR3 size: 14 residues. CDR3 amino acids: CASSGGLGGETQYF. The DNA of the CDR3 is TGCGCCAGCAGCGGGGGACTGGGGGGAGAGACCCAGTACTTC.

The chain couples TRBV9 to TRBJ2-1; D may be TRBD2 (5 bases). With 4 bases removed from V and 1 base from J, the gap between germline ends came to 12 bases. Germline CDR1 and CDR2: SGDLS and YYNGEE. The CDR3 spans 15 residues. This CDR3 reads CASSTSGSSYNEQFF. CDR3 DNA: TGTGCCAGCAGCACTTCGGGGAGTTCCTACAATGAGCAGTTCTTC.

The chain recombines TRBV18 with TRBJ2-3; D might be TRBD2 (5 bases). The V gene's germline CDR1 is KGHSH and CDR2 LQKENI. V lost 1 base, J lost 2 bases, and 13 bases lay in between. This CDR3 comprises 16 residues. The CDR3 bases are TGTGCCAGCTCACCACGGGAGCGGTTGGACACAGATACGCAGTATTTT. This sequence encodes CASSPRERLDTDTQYF.

The gene calls are TRBV2 and TRBJ2-7, with a tentative D call TRBD2 (7 bases). Germline lookup yields CDR1 SNHLY and CDR2 FYNNEI. Trimming removed 2 bases from V and 4 bases from J, with 18 bases in between. This CDR3 has 16 amino acids. The CDR3 region is CASSERAGAGRYEQYF. DNA for the CDR3: TGTGCCAGCAGTGAACGGGCGGGGGCAGGAAGGTACGAGCAGTACTTC.